Included here is one T cell receptor beta chain sequence, with context. Its antigen is currently unknown. The PCR was carried out with 60 Vbeta primers and 13 Jbeta primers. The table came from immunoSEQ multiplex PCR; TCRdb's copy has only in-frame clones and leaves some out. The table has about 140,000 clones, about 80% seen once. The data stem from a study of cytomegalovirus exposure and HLA in healthy donors. Study-wide results and limits: It was reported that TCR beta sequences correctly inferred the HLA-A and HLA-B alleles for most subjects. Researchers catalogued under 200 TCR beta chains as cytomegalovirus-associated. A later analysis linked a missense variant in DCLRE1C to the trimming of TCR beta V and J genes. Analysis performed later showed TCR beta chains linked to HLA being more clonally expanded than equally common others.

This TCR derives from a female donor in good health and CMV-seronegative. The sample was PBMCs.

The CDR3 reads CASSTRDRGLQPQHF. In DNA form, the CDR3 reads TGTGCCAGTAGTACCCGGGACAGGGGGCTTCAGCCCCAGCATTTT. The chain carries TRBV19 and TRBJ1-5, with 12 nucleotides matching TRBD1. The CDR3 covers 15 residues. Germline V gene sequence: CDR1 LNHDA, CDR2 SQIVND (reference sequence). V shed 4 bases and J 6 bases; nucleotides not matched to a gene: 4. Combining the CDR3 with reference TRBV19 and TRBJ1-5 gives the whole variable domain DGGITQSPKYLFRKEGQNVTLSCEQNLNHDAMYWYRQDPGQGLRLIYYSQIVNDFQKGDIAEGYSVSREKKESFPLTVTSAQKNPTAFYLCASSTRDRGLQPQHFGDGTRLSIL.